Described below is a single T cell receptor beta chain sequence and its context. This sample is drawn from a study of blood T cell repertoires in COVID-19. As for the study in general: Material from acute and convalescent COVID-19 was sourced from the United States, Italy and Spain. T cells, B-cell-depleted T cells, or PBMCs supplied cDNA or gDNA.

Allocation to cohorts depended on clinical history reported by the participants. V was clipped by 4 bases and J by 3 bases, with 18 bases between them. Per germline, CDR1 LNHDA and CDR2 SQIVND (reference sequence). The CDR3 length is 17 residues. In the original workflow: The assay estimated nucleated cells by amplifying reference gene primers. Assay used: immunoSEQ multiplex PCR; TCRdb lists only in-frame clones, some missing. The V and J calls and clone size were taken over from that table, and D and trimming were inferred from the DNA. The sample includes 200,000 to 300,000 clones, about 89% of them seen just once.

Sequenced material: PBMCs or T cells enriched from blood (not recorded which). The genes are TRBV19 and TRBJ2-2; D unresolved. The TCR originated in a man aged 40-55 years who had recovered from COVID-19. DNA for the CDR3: TGTGCCAGTAGTAACCCAGACACTGGGCTTGACACCGGGGAGCTGTTTTTT. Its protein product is CASSNPDTGLDTGELFF.